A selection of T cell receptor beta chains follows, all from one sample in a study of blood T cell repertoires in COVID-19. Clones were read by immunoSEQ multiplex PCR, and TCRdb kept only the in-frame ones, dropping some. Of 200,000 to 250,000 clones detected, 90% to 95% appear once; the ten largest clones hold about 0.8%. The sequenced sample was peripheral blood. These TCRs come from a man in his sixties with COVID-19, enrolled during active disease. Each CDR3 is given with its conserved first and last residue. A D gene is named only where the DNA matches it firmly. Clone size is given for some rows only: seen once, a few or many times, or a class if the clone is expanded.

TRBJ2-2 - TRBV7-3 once TGTGCCAGCAGCCCAGGGGGGAGTGCGACCGGGGAGCTGTTTTTT CASSPGGSATGELFF
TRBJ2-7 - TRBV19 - TGTGCCAGTAGTCAAGTAGTCGGAGCAGCCTACGAGCAGTACTTC CASSQVVGAAYEQYF
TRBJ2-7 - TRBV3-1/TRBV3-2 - TGTGCCAGCAGATCCACAGGGAGCGAGCAGTACTTC CASRSTGSEQYF
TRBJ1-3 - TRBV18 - TGTGCCAGCTCACCATGGTCCGGGGTTGGAAACACCATATATTTT CASSPWSGVGNTIYF
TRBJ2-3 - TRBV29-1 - TGCAGCGTTGGTGGGACATGGACAGATACGCAGTATTTT CSVGGTWTDTQYF
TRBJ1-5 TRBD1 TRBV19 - TGTGCCAGTACCCCGGGGACAGGGGGCAGAAGCAATCAGCCCCAGCATTTT CASTPGTGGRSNQPQHF
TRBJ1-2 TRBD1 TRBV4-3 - TGCGCCAGCAGCCAAGGTGGACAGGGGGCTGGCTACACCTTC CASSQGGQGAGYTF
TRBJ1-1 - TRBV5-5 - TGTGCCAGCAGCTTGGCAGGGCAGCTGAACACTGAAGCTTTCTTT CASSLAGQLNTEAFF
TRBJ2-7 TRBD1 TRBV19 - TGTGCCAGTAGTATGGCCGGGACAGGGGGCGATTACGAGCAGTACTTC CASSMAGTGGDYEQYF
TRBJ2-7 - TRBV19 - TGTGCCAGTAGTGGGCCTTCTGGCACCTACGAGCAGTACTTC CASSGPSGTYEQYF
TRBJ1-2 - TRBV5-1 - TGCGCCAGCAGCTTGGGTACGGTCAACTATGGCTACACCTTC CASSLGTVNYGYTF
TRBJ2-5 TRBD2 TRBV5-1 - TGCGCCAGCAAGCGAGGGCGGGGGCAAGAGACCCAGTACTTC CASKRGRGQETQYF
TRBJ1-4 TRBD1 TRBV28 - TGTGCCAGCAGTTCCCCGACAGGGCCAGGGGAAAAACTGTTTTTT CASSSPTGPGEKLFF
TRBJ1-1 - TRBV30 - TGTGCCTGGAGTAGGGGGAGGGCGAACACTGAAGCTTTCTTT CAWSRGRANTEAFF
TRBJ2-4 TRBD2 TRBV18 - TGTGCCAGCTCACCTCCCGGACTAGCGGGTAACATTCAGTACTTC CASSPPGLAGNIQYF
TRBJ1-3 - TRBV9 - TGTGCCAGCAGCCTACGGACAGCCGGAAACACCATATATTTT CASSLRTAGNTIYF
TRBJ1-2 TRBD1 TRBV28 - TGTGCCAGCAGTCAAGGACAGGGCGACTATGGCTACACCTTC CASSQGQGDYGYTF
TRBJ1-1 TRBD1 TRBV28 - TGTGCCAGCAGTTCGGGACAGGTAATGAACACTGAAGCTTTCTTT CASSSGQVMNTEAFF
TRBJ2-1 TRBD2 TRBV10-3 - TGTGCCATCAGTGGGTTTGGACTAGCGGCTAACAATGAGCAGTTCTTC CAISGFGLAANNEQFF
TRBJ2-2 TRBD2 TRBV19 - TGTGCCAGTAGGGGCGGGAGGGACACCGGGGAGCTGTTTTTT CASRGGRDTGELFF
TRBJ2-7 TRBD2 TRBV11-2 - TGTGCCAGCAGGAGACTAGCGGGAGCCTACGAGCAGTACTTC CASRRLAGAYEQYF
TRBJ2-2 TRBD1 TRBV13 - TGTGCCAGCAGCTCACAGGGGAACTACCGGACCGGGGAGCTGTTTTTT CASSSQGNYRTGELFF
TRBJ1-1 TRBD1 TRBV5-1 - TGCGCCAGCAGCTTGCAGGGGGCGCTTAACACTGAAGCTTTCTTT CASSLQGALNTEAFF
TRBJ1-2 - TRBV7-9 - TGTGCCAGCAGCTTAGAGACAGGAAACTATGGCTACACCTTC CASSLETGNYGYTF
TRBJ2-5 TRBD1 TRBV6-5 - TGTGCCAGCCGGGGGACAGGGACAGAGACCCAGTACTTC CASRGTGTETQYF
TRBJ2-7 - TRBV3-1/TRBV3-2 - TGTGCCAGCAGCCAAGCTCAGAGGGTTGGGCAGTACTTC CASSQAQRVGQYF
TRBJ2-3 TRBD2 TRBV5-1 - TGCGCCAGCAGCGAGGGACTAGTTGGAGTCACAGATACGCAGTATTTT CASSEGLVGVTDTQYF
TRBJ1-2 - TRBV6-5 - TGTGCCAGCAGCCTAGGAGGGTTTAGACTTGGCTACACCTTC CASSLGGFRLGYTF
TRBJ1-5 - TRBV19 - TGTGCCAGTAGTATCAAGAGGGGCAATCAGCCCCAGCATTTT CASSIKRGNQPQHF
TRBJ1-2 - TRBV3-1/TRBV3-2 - TGTGCCAGCAGAGACACAGGGAACTATGGCTACACCTTC CASRDTGNYGYTF
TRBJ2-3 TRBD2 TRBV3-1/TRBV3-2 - TGTGCCAGCAGCCTTCAAAGCGGGGGGGGCACAGATACGCAGTATTTT CASSLQSGGGTDTQYF
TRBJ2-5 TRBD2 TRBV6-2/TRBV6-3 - TGTGCCAGCAGTTACATCACTAGCGGGATCCAAGAGACCCAGTACTTC CASSYITSGIQETQYF
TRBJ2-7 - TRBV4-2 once TGTGCCAGCAGCCCAACTACAGGGATGCAGTACTTC CASSPTTGMQYF
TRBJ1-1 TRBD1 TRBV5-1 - TGCGCCAGCAGCATGTCACAGGGGGATAAAGCTTTCTTT CASSMSQGDKAFF
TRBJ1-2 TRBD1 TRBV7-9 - TGTGCCAGCAGCTTAGTAGGGACAGGCGGAGGAGGCTACACCTTC CASSLVGTGGGGYTF
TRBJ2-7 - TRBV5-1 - TGCGCCAGCAGCTTGGAGCTCAGGGCCCGCGGGGACGAGCAGTACTTC CASSLELRARGDEQYF
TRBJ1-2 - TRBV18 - TGTGCCAGCTCACCACCGACGACTCTGGGGGGGCTTTTTAACTATGGCTACACCTTC CASSPPTTLGGLFNYGYTF
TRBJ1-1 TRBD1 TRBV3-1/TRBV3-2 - TGTGCCAGCAGCCACAGCGGGACAGGGGGCACTGAAGCTTTCTTT CASSHSGTGGTEAFF
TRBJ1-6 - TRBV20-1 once TGCAGTGCTAGTCCCTCCTCTCGTAATTCACCCCTCCACTTT CSASPSSRNSPLHF
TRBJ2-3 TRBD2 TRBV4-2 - TGTGCCAGCAGCTTCCCTTCGGGGGGGAACACAGATACGCAGTATTTT CASSFPSGGNTDTQYF
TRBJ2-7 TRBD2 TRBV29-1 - TGCAGCGTTGGGCTAGCGGGGTCCTACGAGCAGTACTTC CSVGLAGSYEQYF
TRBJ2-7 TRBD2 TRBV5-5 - TGTGCCAGCAGCCGGGACTATGGTCGGTCTGAGCAGTACTTC CASSRDYGRSEQYF
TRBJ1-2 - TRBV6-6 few TGTGCCAGCAGGCCACCGACTCGTAACTATGGCTACACCTTC CASRPPTRNYGYTF
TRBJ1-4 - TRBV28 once TGTGCCAGCAGGCAATCCGACAGGCGGAATGAAAAACTGTTTTTT CASRQSDRRNEKLFF
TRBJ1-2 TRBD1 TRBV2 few TGTGCCAGCAGGGAACAGGGGGTAGGCTATGGCTACACCTTC CASREQGVGYGYTF
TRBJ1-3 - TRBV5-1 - TGCGCCAGCAGCTCCGATTCATCAGTACGTGGAAACACCATATATTTT CASSSDSSVRGNTIYF
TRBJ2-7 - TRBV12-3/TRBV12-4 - TGTGCCAGCAGTTTTTATCCCGCCTACGAGCAGTACTTC CASSFYPAYEQYF